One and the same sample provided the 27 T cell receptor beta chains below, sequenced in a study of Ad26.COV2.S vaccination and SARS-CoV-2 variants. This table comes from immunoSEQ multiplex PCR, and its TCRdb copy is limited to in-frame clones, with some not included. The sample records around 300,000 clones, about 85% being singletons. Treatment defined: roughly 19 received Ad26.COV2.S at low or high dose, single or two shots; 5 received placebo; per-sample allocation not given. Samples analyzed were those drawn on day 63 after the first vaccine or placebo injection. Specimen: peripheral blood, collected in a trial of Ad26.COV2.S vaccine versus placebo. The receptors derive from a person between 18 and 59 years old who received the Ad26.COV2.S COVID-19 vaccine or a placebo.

CDR3 in amino acids: CASTNPSPGNTEAFF. In DNA form, the CDR3 reads TGTGCCAGCACCAACCCCTCCCCAGGGAACACTGAAGCTTTCTTT. V gene TRBV28 combines with J gene TRBJ1-1, with D hard to call. Trimming shortened V by 7 bases and J by 1 base, and 16 bases separated the two germline ends. This CDR3 has 15 residues. CDR1 and CDR2 (germline): MDHEN, SYDVKM.

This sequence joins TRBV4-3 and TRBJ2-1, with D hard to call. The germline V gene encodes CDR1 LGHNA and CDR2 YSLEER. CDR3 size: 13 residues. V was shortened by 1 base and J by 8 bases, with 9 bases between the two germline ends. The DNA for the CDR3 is TGCGCCAGCAGCCAAGTGGCCTGGTATGAGCAGTTCTTC. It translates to CASSQVAWYEQFF.

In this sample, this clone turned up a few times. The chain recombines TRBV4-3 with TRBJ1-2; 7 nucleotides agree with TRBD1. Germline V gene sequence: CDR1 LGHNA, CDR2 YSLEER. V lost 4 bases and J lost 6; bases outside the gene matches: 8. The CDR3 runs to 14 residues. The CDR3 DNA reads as TGCGCCAGCAGCCTAAGGCCAGGACAGGATGGCTACACCTTC. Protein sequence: CASSLRPGQDGYTF.

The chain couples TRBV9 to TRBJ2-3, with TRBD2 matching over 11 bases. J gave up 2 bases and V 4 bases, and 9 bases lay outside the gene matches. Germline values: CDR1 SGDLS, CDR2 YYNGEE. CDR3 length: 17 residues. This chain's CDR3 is CASSSPSGGHNTDTQYF. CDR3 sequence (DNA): TGTGCCAGCAGCTCACCTAGCGGGGGGCACAACACAGATACGCAGTATTTT.

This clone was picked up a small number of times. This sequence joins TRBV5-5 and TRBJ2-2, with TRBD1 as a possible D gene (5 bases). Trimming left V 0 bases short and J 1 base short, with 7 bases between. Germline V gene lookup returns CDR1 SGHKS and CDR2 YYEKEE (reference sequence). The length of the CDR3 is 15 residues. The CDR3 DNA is TGTGCCAGCAGCTTGGGGGGCGGGAACACCGGGGAGCTGTTTTTT. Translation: CASSLGGGNTGELFF. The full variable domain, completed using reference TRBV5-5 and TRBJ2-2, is DAGVTQSPTHLIKTRGQQVTLRCSPISGHKSVSWYQQVLGQGPQFIFQYYEKEERGRGNFPDRFSARQFPNYSSELNVNALLLGDSALYLCASSLGGGNTGELFFGEGSRLTVL.

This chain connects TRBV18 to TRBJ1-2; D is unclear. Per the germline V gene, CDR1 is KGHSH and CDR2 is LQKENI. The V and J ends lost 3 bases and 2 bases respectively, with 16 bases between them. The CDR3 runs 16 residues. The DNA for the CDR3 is TGTGCCAGCTCACCTAACCGGGGTCAGGCCAACTATGGCTACACCTTC. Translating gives CASSPNRGQANYGYTF.

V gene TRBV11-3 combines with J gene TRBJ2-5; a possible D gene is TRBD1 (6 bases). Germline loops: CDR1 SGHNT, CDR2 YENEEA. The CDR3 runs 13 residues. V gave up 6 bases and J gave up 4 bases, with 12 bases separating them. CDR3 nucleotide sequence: TGTGCCAGCAGTTATGGGGGCGTAGAGACCCAGTACTTC. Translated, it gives CASSYGGVETQYF.

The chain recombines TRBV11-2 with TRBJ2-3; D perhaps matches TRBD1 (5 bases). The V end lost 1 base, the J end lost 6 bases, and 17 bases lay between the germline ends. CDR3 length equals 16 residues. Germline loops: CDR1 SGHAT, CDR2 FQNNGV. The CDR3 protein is CASSLASGYDWDTQYF. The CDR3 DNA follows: TGTGCCAGCAGCTTAGCATCAGGGTACGACTGGGATACGCAGTATTTT. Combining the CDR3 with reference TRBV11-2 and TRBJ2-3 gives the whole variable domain EAGVAQSPRYKIIEKRQSVAFWCNPISGHATLYWYQQILGQGPKLLIQFQNNGVVDDSQLPKDRFSAERLKGVDSTLKIQPAKLEDSAVYLCASSLASGYDWDTQYFGPGTRLTVL.

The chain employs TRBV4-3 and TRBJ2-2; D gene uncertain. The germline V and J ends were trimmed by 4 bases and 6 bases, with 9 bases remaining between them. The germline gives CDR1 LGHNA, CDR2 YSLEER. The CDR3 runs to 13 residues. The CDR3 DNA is TGCGCCAGCAGCCCTTTTGGGGCCGGGGAGCTGTTTTTT. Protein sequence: CASSPFGAGELFF.

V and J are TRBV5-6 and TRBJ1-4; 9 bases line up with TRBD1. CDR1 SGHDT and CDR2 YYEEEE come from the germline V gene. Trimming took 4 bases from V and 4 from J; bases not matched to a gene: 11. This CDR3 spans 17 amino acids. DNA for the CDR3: TGTGCCAGCAGCCTTTCGGACAGGGGCCCTTATAATGAAAAACTGTTTTTT. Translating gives CASSLSDRGPYNEKLFF.

CDR3 amino acids: CASSLWPSGSEVQYF. CDR3 DNA: TGTGCCAGCAGCTTGTGGCCTAGCGGGAGTGAGGTGCAGTACTTC. The chain couples TRBV5-4 to TRBJ2-7, with 10 bases lining up with TRBD2. CDR3 length equals 15 residues. The V gene end was trimmed by 1 base and the J gene end by 9 bases; junction bases not matched to a gene: 10. Germline CDR1 and CDR2: SGHNT and YYREEE (reference sequence).

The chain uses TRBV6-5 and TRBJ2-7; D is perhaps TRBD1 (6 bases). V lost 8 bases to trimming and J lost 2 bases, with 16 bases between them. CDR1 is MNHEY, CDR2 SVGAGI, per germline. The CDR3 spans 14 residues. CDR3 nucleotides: TGTGCCAGCGGAAACAGGGCAACTACCTACGAGCAGTACTTC. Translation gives CASGNRATTYEQYF.

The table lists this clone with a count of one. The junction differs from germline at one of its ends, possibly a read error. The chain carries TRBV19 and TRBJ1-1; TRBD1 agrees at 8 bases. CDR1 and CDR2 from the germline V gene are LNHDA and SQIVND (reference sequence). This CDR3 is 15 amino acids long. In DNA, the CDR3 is TGTGCCAGTAGCATAGACAGGGGAAGGCGGACTGAAGCTTTCTTT. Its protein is CASSIDRGRRTEAFF.

CDR3 DNA sequence: TGTGCCAGCAGTGTAGGGGGACGAGGCTACACCTTC. Amino acid sequence: CASSVGGRGYTF. The chain couples TRBV6-2 or TRBV6-3 to TRBJ1-2, with D tentatively TRBD1 (6 bases). CDR1 and CDR2 (germline): MNHEY, SVGEGT. The length of the CDR3 is 12 residues. V lost 5 bases, J lost 8 bases, and 12 bases lay in between.

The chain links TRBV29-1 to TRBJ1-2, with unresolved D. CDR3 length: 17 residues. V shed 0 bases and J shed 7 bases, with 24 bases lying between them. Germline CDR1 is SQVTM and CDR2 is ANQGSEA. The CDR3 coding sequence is TGCAGCGTTGAAGATTGGGTGGGTTCGGGCCTGGACTCTGGCTACACCTTC. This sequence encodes CSVEDWVGSGLDSGYTF.

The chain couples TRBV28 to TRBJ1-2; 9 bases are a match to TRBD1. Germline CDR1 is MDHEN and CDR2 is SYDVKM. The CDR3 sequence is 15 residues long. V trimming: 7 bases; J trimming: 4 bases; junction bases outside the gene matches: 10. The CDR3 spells CASIRPGTGLYGYTF. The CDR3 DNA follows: TGTGCCAGCATCCGGCCCGGGACAGGGCTCTATGGCTACACCTTC.

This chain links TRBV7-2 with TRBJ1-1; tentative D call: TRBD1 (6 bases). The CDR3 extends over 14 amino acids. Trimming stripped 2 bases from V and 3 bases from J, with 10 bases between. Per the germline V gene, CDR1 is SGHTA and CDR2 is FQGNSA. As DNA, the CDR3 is TGTGCCAGCAGCTTAAACAGGGAGTACACTGAAGCTTTCTTT. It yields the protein CASSLNREYTEAFF.

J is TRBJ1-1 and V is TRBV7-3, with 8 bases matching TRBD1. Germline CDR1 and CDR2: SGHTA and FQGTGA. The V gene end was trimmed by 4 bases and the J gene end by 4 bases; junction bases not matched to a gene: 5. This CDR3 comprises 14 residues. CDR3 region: CASSSRQGTTEAFF. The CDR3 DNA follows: TGTGCCAGCAGCTCACGACAGGGGACCACTGAAGCTTTCTTT.

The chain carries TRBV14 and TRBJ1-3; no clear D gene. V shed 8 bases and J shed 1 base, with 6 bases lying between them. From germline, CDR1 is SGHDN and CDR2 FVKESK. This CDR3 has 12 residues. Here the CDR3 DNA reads TGTGCCAGCTCAGGATCTGGAAACACCATATATTTT. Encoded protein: CASSGSGNTIYF.

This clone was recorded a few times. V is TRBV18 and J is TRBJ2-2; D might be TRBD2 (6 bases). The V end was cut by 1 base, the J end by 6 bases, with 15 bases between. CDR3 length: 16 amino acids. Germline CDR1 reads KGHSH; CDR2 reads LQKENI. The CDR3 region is CASSPQTTGVAGELFF. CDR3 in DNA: TGTGCCAGCTCACCACAGACCACGGGGGTTGCCGGGGAGCTGTTTTTT. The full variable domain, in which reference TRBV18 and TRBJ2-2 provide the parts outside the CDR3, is NAGVMQNPRHLVRRRGQEARLRCSPMKGHSHVYWYRQLPEEGLKFMVYLQKENIIDESGMPKERFSAEFPKEGPSILRIQQVVRGDSAAYFCASSPQTTGVAGELFFGEGSRLTVL.

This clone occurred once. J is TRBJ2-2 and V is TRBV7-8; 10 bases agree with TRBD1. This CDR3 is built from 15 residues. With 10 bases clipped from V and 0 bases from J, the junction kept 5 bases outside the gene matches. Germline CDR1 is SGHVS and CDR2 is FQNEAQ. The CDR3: CAKRDRGTNTGELFF. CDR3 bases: TGTGCCAAGAGGGACAGGGGAACGAACACCGGGGAGCTGTTTTTT.

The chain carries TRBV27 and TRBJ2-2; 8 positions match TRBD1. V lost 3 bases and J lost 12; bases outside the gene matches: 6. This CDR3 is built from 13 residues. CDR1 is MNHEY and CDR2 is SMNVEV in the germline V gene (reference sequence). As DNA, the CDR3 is TGTGCCAGCAGTTTCGGGACAGGCCGGAAGCTGTTTTTT. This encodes CASSFGTGRKLFF.

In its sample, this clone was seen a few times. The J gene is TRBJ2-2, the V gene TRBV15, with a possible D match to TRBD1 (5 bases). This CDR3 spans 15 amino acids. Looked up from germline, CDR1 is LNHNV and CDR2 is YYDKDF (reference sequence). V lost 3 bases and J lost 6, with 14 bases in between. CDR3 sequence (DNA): TGTGCCACCAGCAGCGCAGGGTCCCGGGCCGGGGAGCTGTTTTTT. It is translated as CATSSAGSRAGELFF. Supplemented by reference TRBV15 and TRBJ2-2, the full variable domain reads DAMVIQNPRYQVTQFGKPVTLSCSQTLNHNVMYWYQQKSSQAPKLLFHYYDKDFNNEADTPDNFQSRRPNTSFCFLDIRSPGLGDTAMYLCATSSAGSRAGELFFGEGSRLTVL.

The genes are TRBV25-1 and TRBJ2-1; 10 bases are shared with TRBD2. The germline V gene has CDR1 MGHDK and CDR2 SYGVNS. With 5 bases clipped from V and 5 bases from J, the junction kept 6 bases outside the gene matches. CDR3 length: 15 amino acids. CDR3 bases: TGTGCCAGCAGTCACGGACTAGCGGATCACAATGAGCAGTTCTTC. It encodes CASSHGLADHNEQFF.

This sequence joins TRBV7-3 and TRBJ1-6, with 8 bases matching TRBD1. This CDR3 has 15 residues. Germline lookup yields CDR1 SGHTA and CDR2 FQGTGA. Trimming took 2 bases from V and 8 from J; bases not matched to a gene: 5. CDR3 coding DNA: TGTGCCAGCAGCTTACAGGGGGCGGTGTATTCACCCCTCCACTTT. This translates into CASSLQGAVYSPLHF.

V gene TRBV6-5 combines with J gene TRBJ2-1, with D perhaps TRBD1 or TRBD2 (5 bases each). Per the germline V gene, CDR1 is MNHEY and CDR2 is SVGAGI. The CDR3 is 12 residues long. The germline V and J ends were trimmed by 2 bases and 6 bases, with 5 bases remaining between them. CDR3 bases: TGTGCCAGCAGTTACGGGACCAATGAGCAGTTCTTC. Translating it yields CASSYGTNEQFF.

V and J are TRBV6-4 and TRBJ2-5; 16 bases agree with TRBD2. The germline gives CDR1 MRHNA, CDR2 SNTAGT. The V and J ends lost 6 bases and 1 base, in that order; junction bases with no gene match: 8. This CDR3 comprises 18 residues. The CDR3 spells CASSHGTSGRASQETQYF. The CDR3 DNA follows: TGTGCCAGCAGCCACGGGACTAGCGGGAGGGCCTCCCAAGAGACCCAGTACTTC.